The clone carrying this T cell receptor (beta chain) was detected ten times or more. These data originate in a study of T-cell reconstitution after alpha-beta-depleted transplantation in children. Preparation of the TCRbeta library used unique molecular identifiers. TCRdb recomputed calls from the PCR reads with MiXCR, one row per CDR3 protein. This repertoire shows some 200,000 distinct CDR3 sequences, more than 6.5% found once; its top ten account for around 3.1%. This receptor was taken from a human donor who donated a stem cell graft to a child with Wiskott-Aldrich syndrome. The sample consisted of PBMCs from the stem cell graft donor, taken from the stem cell graft.

The CDR3 loop reads CAISGNLGANTEAFF. CDR3 DNA: TGTGCCATCAGCGGGAACCTAGGGGCAAACACTGAAGCTTTCTTT. J is TRBJ1-1 and V is TRBV10-3; D may be TRBD1 (5 bases). This CDR3 is 15 amino acids long. Trimming took 6 bases from V and 2 from J, leaving 16 bases between them. CDR1 and CDR2 from the germline V gene are ENHRY and SYGVKD.